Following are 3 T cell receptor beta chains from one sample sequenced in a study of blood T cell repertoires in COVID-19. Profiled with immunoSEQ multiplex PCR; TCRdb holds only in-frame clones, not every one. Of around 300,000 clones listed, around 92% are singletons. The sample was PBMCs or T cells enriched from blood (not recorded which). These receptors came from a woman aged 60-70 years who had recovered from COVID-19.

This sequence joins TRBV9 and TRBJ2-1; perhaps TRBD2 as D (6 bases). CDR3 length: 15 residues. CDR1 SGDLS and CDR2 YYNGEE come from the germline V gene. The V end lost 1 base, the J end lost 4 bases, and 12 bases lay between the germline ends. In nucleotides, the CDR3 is TGTGCCAGCAGCGTATTCGGGGAGGAGTACAATGAGCAGTTCTTC. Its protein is CASSVFGEEYNEQFF.

CDR3 protein: CASSSDSTYNEQFF. CDR3 in DNA: TGTGCCAGCAGCTCTGATAGCACCTACAATGAGCAGTTCTTC. V usage is TRBV5-4 and J usage is TRBJ2-1; no clear D gene. V lost 3 bases to trimming and J lost 2 bases, with 9 bases between them. The germline V gene encodes CDR1 SGHNT and CDR2 YYREEE (reference sequence). The CDR3 loop spans 14 amino acids. The full variable domain, with the rest looked up from reference TRBV5-4 and TRBJ2-1, is ETGVTQSPTHLIKTRGQQVTLRCSSQSGHNTVSWYQQALGQGPQFIFQYYREEENGRGNFPPRFSGLQFPNYSSELNVNALELDDSALYLCASSSDSTYNEQFFGPGTRLTVL.

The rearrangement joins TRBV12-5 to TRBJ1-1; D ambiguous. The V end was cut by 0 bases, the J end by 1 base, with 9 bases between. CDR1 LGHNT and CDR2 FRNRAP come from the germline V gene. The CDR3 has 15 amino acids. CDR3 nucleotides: TGTGCTAGTGGTTTGGTCGGTCGAGAGAACACTGAAGCTTTCTTT. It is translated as CASGLVGRENTEAFF.